Shown below are 26 T cell receptor beta chains from a single sample sequenced in a study of shared clonotypes between healthy human individuals (dated by TCRdb to between 2020 and 2021). Library preparation used the immunoSEQ multiplex PCR assay. TCRdb carries this immuneACCESS record with in-frame sequences only. Its versions omit some clonotypes, under half of them owing to an unresolved V gene in the studies checked, with the rest unexplained. Recorded for this sample are roughly 1,100,000 clones; about 75% of them occurred a single time. The ten largest clones take up 1.2% to 1.5% of the sample. Sequenced material: memory CD4+ T cells sorted from blood. Per the publication, the cell subset or site label means: CD45RA-negative fraction. These receptors came from a man aged 18 to 30 in good health.

The V and J genes are TRBV30 and TRBJ1-3; 7 nucleotides line up with TRBD1. V lost 3 bases to trimming and J lost 3 bases; unmatched junction nucleotides: 5. The CDR3 loop spans 14 amino acids. Germline V gene lookup returns CDR1 GTSNPN and CDR2 SVGIG (reference sequence). The CDR3: CAWSTGAVGNTIYF. The CDR3 nucleotides read TGTGCCTGGAGCACAGGGGCGGTTGGAAACACCATATATTTT. Looking up the rest from reference TRBV30 and TRBJ1-3 gives the full variable domain: SQTIHQWPATLVQPVGSPLSLECTVEGTSNPNLYWYRQAAGRGLQLLFYSVGIGQISSEVPQNLSASRPQDRQFILSSKKLLLSDSGFYLCAWSTGAVGNTIYFGEGSWLTVV.

Comment on this clone: A much larger clonotype is one base distant, so this may be a read error. The chain is built from TRBV7-9 and TRBJ2-2, with D unresolved. CDR1 SEHNR and CDR2 FQNEAQ come from the germline V gene (reference sequence). The V end lost 1 base, the J end lost 5 bases, and 2 bases lay between the germline ends. This CDR3 spans 12 amino acids. This CDR3 is CASSLVTGELFF. CDR3 DNA: TGTGCCAGCAGCTTAGTTACCGGGGAGCTGTTTTTT.

This clone was observed a single time. The chain joins TRBV25-1 to TRBJ2-5; TRBD1 matches at 7 bases. Trimming took 0 bases from V and 1 from J; bases not matched to a gene: 2. The CDR3 has 15 residues. CDR1 and CDR2 from the germline V gene are MGHDK and SYGVNS. CDR3 sequence (DNA): TGTGCCAGCAGTGAATATGGGGACAGCCAAGAGACCCAGTACTTC. It codes for CASSEYGDSQETQYF.

The chain recombines TRBV28 with TRBJ2-7, with 12 bases identical to TRBD2. The germline CDR1 and CDR2 sequences are MDHEN and SYDVKM. The V segment lost 5 bases and the J segment 2 bases; nucleotides outside the gene matches: 4. CDR3 length: 15 amino acids. CDR3 sequence (DNA): TGTGCCAGCAGTCCAACTAGCGGGGGGACCTACGAGCAGTACTTC. Protein: CASSPTSGGTYEQYF.

This clone has ten or more counts. This rearrangement joins TRBV28 to TRBJ2-7; the D is unclear. The germline CDR1 and CDR2 sequences are MDHEN and SYDVKM. The CDR3 extends over 11 amino acids. The V end was cut by 4 bases, the J end by 9 bases, with 10 bases between. The CDR3 sequence is CASSSSTGQYF. CDR3 in DNA: TGTGCCAGCAGTTCGTCTACGGGGCAGTACTTC.

The chain combines TRBV27 with TRBJ1-2; maybe TRBD1 (6 bases). CDR1 MNHEY and CDR2 SMNVEV come from the germline V gene (reference sequence). The CDR3 has 16 amino acids. Trimming cost V 4 bases and J 3 bases, with 18 bases left between them. The CDR3 reads CASSSTGKREDYGYTF. The CDR3 nucleotides are TGTGCCAGCAGTTCAACAGGGAAGAGAGAGGACTATGGCTACACCTTC.

This chain joins TRBV2 and TRBJ2-3, with 8 bases lining up with TRBD1. Germline lookup yields CDR1 SNHLY and CDR2 FYNNEI. This CDR3 is 15 amino acids long. With V trimmed by 6 bases and J by 3 bases, 8 bases remained unmatched. This CDR3 is CASRAGTGWTDTQYF. Written as DNA, the CDR3 is TGTGCCAGCAGGGCAGGGACAGGATGGACAGATACGCAGTATTTT.

This clone was found a few times. The chain links TRBV9 to TRBJ2-3; D call uncertain. This CDR3 is built from 15 residues. V lost 0 bases and J lost 2, with 10 bases in between. Germline assignment: CDR1 SGDLS and CDR2 YYNGEE. CDR3 sequence: CASSVAFGTTDTQYF. Here the CDR3 DNA reads TGTGCCAGCAGCGTAGCTTTTGGTACCACAGATACGCAGTATTTT.

The rearrangement links TRBV27 to TRBJ1-4; a possible D gene is TRBD1 (6 bases). Germline assignment: CDR1 MNHEY and CDR2 SMNVEV (reference sequence). V was trimmed by 3 bases and J by 2 bases, leaving 25 bases between them. There are 20 residues in the CDR3. The CDR3 is CASSFLGTGNSVGTNEKLFF. In DNA form, the CDR3 reads TGTGCCAGCAGTTTTCTCGGAACAGGGAACTCGGTCGGGACTAATGAAAAACTGTTTTTT.

The CDR3 nucleotides read TGTGCCAGCAGCTTACGGGAGCAAGAGACCCAGTACTTC. Amino acids: CASSLREQETQYF. The chain links TRBV7-3 to TRBJ2-5; weak D call: TRBD2 (6 bases). Trimming stripped 2 bases from V and 2 bases from J, with 6 bases between. The CDR3 covers 13 residues. Germline V lookup: CDR1 SGHTA, CDR2 FQGTGA.

V is TRBV30 and J is TRBJ2-3; TRBD2 is a possible D gene (7 bases). V lost 1 base to trimming and J lost 0 bases, with 11 bases between them. Germline CDR1 reads GTSNPN; CDR2 reads SVGIG (reference sequence). The CDR3 has 15 amino acids. The CDR3 loop is CAWSAGGTSTDTQYF. The CDR3 DNA is TGTGCCTGGAGTGCGGGGGGCACTAGCACAGATACGCAGTATTTT.

The chain couples TRBV7-6 to TRBJ2-1; D is possibly TRBD2 (5 bases). The CDR3 covers 16 residues. Trimming left V 1 base short and J 2 bases short, with 12 bases between. Germline V lookup: CDR1 SGHVS, CDR2 FNYEAQ. The CDR3 loop is CASSLGSSGPYNEQFF. The CDR3 nucleotides read TGTGCCAGCAGCTTAGGCTCGAGCGGCCCCTACAATGAGCAGTTCTTC.

The rearrangement uses TRBV30 and TRBJ1-2; D might be TRBD1 (5 bases). V gave up 3 bases and J gave up 0 bases, with 11 bases separating them. The germline CDR1 and CDR2 sequences are GTSNPN and SVGIG (reference sequence). CDR3 length equals 14 residues. The CDR3 spells CAWSQGVPNYGYTF. CDR3 nucleotide sequence: TGTGCCTGGAGCCAGGGCGTCCCTAACTATGGCTACACCTTC.

The rearrangement uses TRBV6-4 and TRBJ1-5; D is ambiguous. Trimming stripped 7 bases from V and 4 bases from J, with 20 bases between. The CDR3 length is 16 residues. The germline CDR1 and CDR2 sequences are MRHNA and SNTAGT. Written as DNA, the CDR3 is TGTGCCAGCACCTCCTTGGGCGGCCTAGCGAATCAGCCCCAGCATTTT. It is translated as CASTSLGGLANQPQHF.

The V and J genes are TRBV9 and TRBJ2-3; D could derive from TRBD1 or TRBD2 (5 bases each). The germline gives CDR1 SGDLS, CDR2 YYNGEE. The V end was cut by 4 bases, the J end by 6 bases, with 24 bases between. The CDR3 runs to 17 residues. The CDR3 sequence: CASSPTGEGPLWDTQYF. CDR3 coding DNA: TGTGCCAGCAGCCCCACCGGAGAGGGACCCCTCTGGGATACGCAGTATTTT.

The chain combines TRBV6-6 with TRBJ1-1, with D unresolved. This CDR3 spans 13 amino acids. Germline CDR1 and CDR2: MNHNY and SVGAGI (reference sequence). Trimming cost V 5 bases and J 5 bases, with 12 bases left between them. The CDR3 protein is CASSSSMGTEAFF. In nucleotides, the CDR3 is TGTGCCAGCAGTAGCAGTATGGGTACTGAAGCTTTCTTT.

V usage is TRBV5-4 and J usage is TRBJ2-1; TRBD2 is a possible D gene (5 bases). Trimming pared 1 base from V and 9 bases from J, leaving 14 bases between. Looked up from germline, CDR1 is SGHNT and CDR2 is YYREEE (reference sequence). CDR3 length: 14 amino acids. The CDR3 coding sequence is TGTGCCAGCAGCTTGATTGGAGGTCGTACTGAGCAGTTCTTC. Protein: CASSLIGGRTEQFF.

The chain is built from TRBV5-4 and TRBJ2-5, with D possibly matching TRBD2 (5 bases). The germline V gene encodes CDR1 SGHNT and CDR2 YYREEE (reference sequence). The CDR3 runs to 14 residues. With 0 bases removed from V and 1 base from J, the gap between germline ends came to 7 bases. CDR3 protein: CASSLAEGQETQYF. Written as DNA, the CDR3 is TGTGCCAGCAGCTTGGCCGAGGGCCAAGAGACCCAGTACTTC.

The chain links TRBV5-1 to TRBJ2-5; possibly TRBD1 for D (6 bases). Germline CDR1 SGHRS, CDR2 YFSETQ. Trimming left V 0 bases short and J 2 bases short, with 17 bases between. This CDR3 contains 17 residues. The CDR3: CASSLGGAGTNQETQYF. Written as DNA, the CDR3 is TGCGCCAGCAGCTTGGGGGGTGCCGGGACAAATCAAGAGACCCAGTACTTC. Full variable domain (rest looked up from reference TRBV5-1 and TRBJ2-5): KAGVTQTPRYLIKTRGQQVTLSCSPISGHRSVSWYQQTPGQGLQFLFEYFSETQRNKGNFPGRFSGRQFSNSRSEMNVSTLELGDSALYLCASSLGGAGTNQETQYFGPGTRLLVL.

This chain connects TRBV6-6 to TRBJ2-7; TRBD2 is a possible D gene (5 bases). V shed 5 bases and J shed 4 bases, with 6 bases lying between them. The CDR3 covers 11 residues. Germline V gene lookup returns CDR1 MNHNY and CDR2 SVGAGI (reference sequence). Written as DNA, the CDR3 is TGTGCCAGCAGTGAGGGATACGAGCAGTACTTC. Residues: CASSEGYEQYF.

With regard to this clone: A much larger clone is a single base away; this may be a read error. Other nucleotide sequences from this sample produce the same CDR3. This rearrangement joins TRBV11-2 to TRBJ1-6; D is uncertain. The CDR3 spans 12 residues. V lost 5 bases, J lost 3 bases, and 2 bases lay in between. The germline CDR1 and CDR2 sequences are SGHAT and FQNNGV. The CDR3 region has the DNA TGTGCCAGCAGCCTCTATAATTCACCCCTCCACTTT. The encoded protein is CASSLYNSPLHF.

The chain has TRBV2 and TRBJ1-2; D not resolved. The germline gives CDR1 SNHLY, CDR2 FYNNEI. The CDR3 has 15 amino acids. Between the trimmed V and J ends, which lost 6 bases and 0 bases, there was a span of 14 bases. The CDR3 DNA sequence: TGTGCCAGCAGCTGGGGAGGGCCCGCTAACTATGGCTACACCTTC. Translating gives CASSWGGPANYGYTF.

With regard to this clone: Other DNA sequences in the same sample also yield this CDR3. The chain uses TRBV11-3 and TRBJ2-6, with D possibly called TRBD1 or TRBD2 (5 bases each). The CDR3 covers 16 residues. The V gene's germline CDR1 is SGHNT and CDR2 YENEEA. The V gene lost 1 base and the J gene lost 0 bases, with 7 bases spanning the gap. Here the CDR3 reads CASSLVGGSGANVLTF. As DNA, the CDR3 is TGTGCCAGCAGCTTAGTTGGGGGCTCTGGGGCCAACGTCCTGACTTTC.

The chain links TRBV5-1 to TRBJ2-2; perhaps TRBD2 as D (6 bases). This CDR3 contains 16 residues. Germline V gene sequence: CDR1 SGHRS, CDR2 YFSETQ. Trimming took 0 bases from V and 6 from J, leaving 15 bases between them. The CDR3 sequence is CASSLDRRDLAGELFF. Written as DNA, the CDR3 is TGCGCCAGCAGCTTGGATAGGAGGGACCTCGCCGGGGAGCTGTTTTTT.

The chain couples TRBV19 to TRBJ2-5, with 7 nucleotides matching TRBD1. Germline trimming cut 6 bases from V and 2 bases from J; bases unmatched to any gene: 3. Germline assignment: CDR1 LNHDA and CDR2 SQIVND (reference sequence). The CDR3 is made up of 13 amino acids. The CDR3: CASRPTGQETQYF. The CDR3 nucleotides are TGTGCCAGTAGACCGACAGGGCAAGAGACCCAGTACTTC.

This clone is a singleton in its sample. This CDR3 is also generated by other DNA sequences in the sample. This chain uses TRBV5-5 with TRBJ1-1; the match to TRBD1 covers 7 bases. After removal of 0 bases from V and 5 bases from J, the junction contained 4 bases not matched to a gene. The CDR3 spans 14 residues. From germline, CDR1 is SGHKS and CDR2 YYEKEE (reference sequence). The CDR3 DNA reads as TGTGCCAGCAGCTTGGGACAGGGTCGGACTGAAGCTTTCTTT. Translating it yields CASSLGQGRTEAFF.